Shown below are 20 T cell receptor beta chains from a single sample sequenced in a study of T cell responses to AZD1222 COVID-19 vaccine. Generated by immunoSEQ multiplex PCR, the TCRdb table keeps only in-frame clones and is missing some. The data show around 94,000 clones, approximately 91% seen once. The material was peripheral blood, obtained on day 0 of AZD1222 vaccination. These receptors were obtained from an adult in good health.

The V and J genes are TRBV5-4 and TRBJ1-1; TRBD1 is a possible D gene (6 bases). V lost 3 bases and J lost 1, with 10 bases in between. Germline V gene data show CDR1 as SGHNT and CDR2 as YYREEE (reference sequence). This CDR3 has 14 residues. The CDR3, as DNA: TGTGCCAGCAGCTACTCGACAGGGAACACTGAAGCTTTCTTT. Its translation is CASSYSTGNTEAFF.

The chain employs TRBV29-1 and TRBJ2-2, with 9 bases lining up with TRBD1. Per the germline V gene, CDR1 is SQVTM and CDR2 is ANQGSEA. The trim removed 5 bases at V and 5 bases at J, leaving 6 bases unmatched. There are 14 residues in the CDR3. CDR3 coding DNA: TGCAGCGTTCAAAAGGGGACAGGGACCGGGGAGCTGTTTTTT. Amino acid sequence: CSVQKGTGTGELFF.

The CDR3 sequence: CASSQLSGGAFYEQYF. CDR3 DNA sequence: TGTGCCAGCAGCCAACTTAGCGGGGGGGCGTTTTACGAGCAGTACTTC. The chain combines TRBV7-6 with TRBJ2-7; TRBD2 matches at 11 bases. The J segment lost 4 bases and the V segment lost 5 bases, leaving 10 bases of the junction unmatched. The CDR3 has 16 residues. Germline V gene lookup returns CDR1 SGHVS and CDR2 FNYEAQ.

This sequence joins TRBV2 and TRBJ2-2; weak D call: TRBD1 (5 bases). Germline CDR1 is SNHLY and CDR2 is FYNNEI. V lost 2 bases to trimming and J lost 4 bases, with 8 bases between them. This CDR3 has 14 amino acids. CDR3 region: CASSEQGPTGELFF. CDR3 coding DNA: TGTGCCAGCAGTGAACAGGGCCCCACCGGGGAGCTGTTTTTT.

This clone was seen a single time. The gene calls are TRBV24-1 and TRBJ2-2, with TRBD2 identical over 8 bases. V shed 4 bases and J 4 bases; nucleotides not matched to a gene: 7. Germline V CDR1 and CDR2: KGHDR, SFDVKD. This CDR3 region has 16 residues. The CDR3 nucleotides are TGTGCCACCAGTGACTCTAGCGGGTCGGCCACCGGGGAGCTGTTTTTT. It encodes CATSDSSGSATGELFF.

For the CDR3, the DNA is TGTGCCAGCAGCTTAAGACAGATCAATGAGCAGTTCTTC. This translates into CASSLRQINEQFF. The rearrangement links TRBV7-2 to TRBJ2-1, with D maybe TRBD1 (5 bases). This CDR3 spans 13 amino acids. V was trimmed by 2 bases and J by 6 bases, leaving 8 bases between them. Germline values: CDR1 SGHTA, CDR2 FQGNSA.

The chain has TRBV9 and TRBJ2-7; 9 bases are shared with TRBD2. This CDR3 contains 18 residues. CDR1 SGDLS and CDR2 YYNGEE come from the germline V gene. V lost 0 bases and J lost 0; bases outside the gene matches: 10. The CDR3 is CASSVEPSGTMSSYEQYF. For the CDR3, the DNA is TGTGCCAGCAGCGTAGAGCCTAGCGGGACAATGAGCTCCTACGAGCAGTACTTC.

This clone has a handful of counts. The V gene is TRBV5-6, the J gene TRBJ1-2, with a tentative D call TRBD1 (6 bases). Trimming removed 0 bases at V and 8 bases at J, with 20 bases between. This CDR3 has 16 amino acids. Per the germline V gene, CDR1 is SGHDT and CDR2 is YYEEEE. The DNA of the CDR3 is TGTGCCAGCAGCTTGGGGACCCCGGGGGGCCTAGTGGGCTACACCTTC. Amino acid sequence: CASSLGTPGGLVGYTF.

The V and J genes are TRBV11-2 and TRBJ2-7; 10 bases fit TRBD1. V lost 5 bases, J lost 4 bases, and 8 bases stayed unmatched. Germline CDR1 SGHAT, CDR2 FQNNGV. This CDR3 is built from 15 residues. CDR3 amino acids: CASSTRQGAQYEQYF. CDR3 DNA sequence: TGTGCCAGCAGCACCCGACAGGGGGCGCAGTACGAGCAGTACTTC.

The V and J genes are TRBV4-1 and TRBJ2-7; 8 positions agree with TRBD2. Trimming cost V 4 bases and J 1 base; bases outside gene matches: 12. The germline V gene encodes CDR1 MGHRA and CDR2 YSYEKL. This CDR3 is 17 amino acids long. The CDR3, as DNA: TGCGCCAGCAGCCGTCTTTGGGGAGCGGGGGAATCCTACGAGCAGTACTTC. This encodes CASSRLWGAGESYEQYF.

The chain uses TRBV5-1 and TRBJ1-2; no definite D call. The ends were cut back, 4 bases at V and 7 bases at J, with 20 bases in the middle. This CDR3 has 15 amino acids. Germline V gene sequence: CDR1 SGHRS, CDR2 YFSETQ. The CDR3 sequence is CASSPGSGGILGYTF. For the CDR3, the DNA is TGCGCCAGCAGCCCAGGTAGTGGAGGGATTCTTGGCTACACCTTC.

The rearrangement links TRBV4-1 to TRBJ1-3; D is perhaps TRBD1 (5 bases). The V end was cut by 3 bases, the J end by 0 bases, with 15 bases between. The length of the CDR3 is 17 residues. Per germline, CDR1 MGHRA and CDR2 YSYEKL. The CDR3 DNA follows: TGCGCCAGCAGCCACATGGGGGAGGGTTCCTCTGGAAACACCATATATTTT. Protein sequence: CASSHMGEGSSGNTIYF.

This chain uses TRBV18 with TRBJ2-7, with 12 bases identical to TRBD2. The CDR3 totals 15 residues. Germline-derived CDR1 and CDR2 are KGHSH and LQKENI. The ends lost 4 bases at V and 7 bases at J; junction bases unmatched: 8. CDR3 sequence: CASSRLAGEPSEQYF. The CDR3 bases are TGTGCCAGCTCACGACTAGCGGGGGAACCCTCTGAGCAGTACTTC.

This sequence joins TRBV2 and TRBJ2-6, with D hard to call. Germline lookup yields CDR1 SNHLY and CDR2 FYNNEI. Deletions cut 10 bases from V and 0 bases from J, with 10 bases between. This CDR3 spans 14 amino acids. Here the CDR3 DNA reads TGTGCCACGAACGCCCTCTCTGGGGCCAACGTCCTGACTTTC. Translated, it gives CATNALSGANVLTF.

The chain's CDR3 is CASSLSAVEETQYF. The CDR3 nucleotides read TGTGCCAGCAGTTTATCCGCGGTTGAAGAGACCCAGTACTTC. The chain combines TRBV27 with TRBJ2-5; D gene unclear. The germline V gene encodes CDR1 MNHEY and CDR2 SMNVEV (reference sequence). CDR3 length: 14 residues. V was clipped by 0 bases and J by 3 bases, with 8 bases between them.

The V call is TRBV25-1, the J call TRBJ1-2; 9 bases align to TRBD1. The CDR3 runs to 13 residues. The germline CDR1 and CDR2 sequences are MGHDK and SYGVNS. V lost 4 bases, J lost 3 bases, and 0 bases stayed unmatched. CDR3 sequence reads: CASSGTGDYGYTF. CDR3 sequence (DNA): TGTGCCAGCAGTGGGACAGGGGACTATGGCTACACCTTC.

This clone was counted only a few times. The CDR3 reads CASSASSGELEEKLFF. The CDR3 region has the DNA TGTGCCAGCTCAGCTTCTTCAGGGGAACTTGAGGAAAAACTGTTTTTT. J is TRBJ1-4 and V is TRBV18; tentative D call: TRBD1 (6 bases). The CDR3 runs 16 residues. Germline CDR1 reads KGHSH; CDR2 reads LQKENI. The V and J ends lost 5 bases and 8 bases respectively, with 21 bases between them.

This sequence joins TRBV30 and TRBJ2-6; 7 nucleotides agree with TRBD1. Germline V gives CDR1 GTSNPN, CDR2 SVGIG (reference sequence). There are 17 residues in the CDR3. V gave up 8 bases and J gave up 0 bases; unmatched junction bases: 13. The CDR3 DNA reads TGTGCCCGCCGGACAGGCACATTAGCCTCTGGGGCCAACGTCCTGACTTTC. Its protein is CARRTGTLASGANVLTF.

This rearrangement joins TRBV19 to TRBJ1-1, with no clear D. In germline, CDR1 is LNHDA, CDR2 SQIVND (reference sequence). This CDR3 is 11 amino acids long. Trimming stripped 5 bases from V and 5 bases from J, with 6 bases between. The CDR3 DNA reads as TGTGCCAGTAGTCATGGGACTGAAGCTTTCTTT. Its protein product is CASSHGTEAFF.

This chain uses TRBV18 with TRBJ1-1, with D tentatively TRBD1 (5 bases). The CDR3 has 13 residues. Trimming stripped 2 bases from V and 5 bases from J, with 9 bases between. CDR1 and CDR2 (germline): KGHSH, LQKENI. The CDR3 coding sequence is TGTGCCAGCTCACCAGGGGCTCGGACTGAAGCTTTCTTT. Protein product: CASSPGARTEAFF.